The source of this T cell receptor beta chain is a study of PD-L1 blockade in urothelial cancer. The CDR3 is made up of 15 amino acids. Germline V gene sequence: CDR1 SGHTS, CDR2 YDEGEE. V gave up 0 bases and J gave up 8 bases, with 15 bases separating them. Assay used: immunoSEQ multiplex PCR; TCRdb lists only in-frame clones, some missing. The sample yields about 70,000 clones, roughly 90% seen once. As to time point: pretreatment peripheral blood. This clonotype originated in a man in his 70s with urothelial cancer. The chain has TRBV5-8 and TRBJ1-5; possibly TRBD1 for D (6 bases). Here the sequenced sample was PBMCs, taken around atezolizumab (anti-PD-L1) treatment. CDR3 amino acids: CASSLGRNRVEPQHF. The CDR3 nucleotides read TGTGCCAGCAGCTTGGGCCGAAACAGGGTTGAGCCCCAGCATTTT. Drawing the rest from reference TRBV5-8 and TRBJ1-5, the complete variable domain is EAGVTQSPTHLIKTRGQQATLRCSPISGHTSVYWYQQALGLGLQFLLWYDEGEERNRGNFPPRFSGRQFPNYSSELNVNALELEDSALYLCASSLGRNRVEPQHFGDGTRLSIL.